This TCR beta chain was identified in a study of radiotherapy plus CTLA-4 blockade in lung cancer. Study summary: Of the patients, more than 15% showed objective responses and about 30% attained disease control.

Remarks on this clone: The same CDR3 arises from other DNA sequences in this sample as well.

TCRdb's copy holds only in-frame clones and misses some; the assay was immunoSEQ multiplex PCR. This table holds 90,000 to 95,000 clones, about 80% found once. The TCR comes from a human donor with non-small cell lung cancer who had stable disease on radiotherapy plus ipilimumab. Sequenced material: peripheral blood, taken from a patient treated with radiotherapy plus ipilimumab.

The CDR3, as DNA: TGTGCCAGCAGTGCCGGGACGGGCTACGAGCAGTACTTC. It yields the protein CASSAGTGYEQYF. The chain joins TRBV2 to TRBJ2-7, with D tentatively TRBD1 or TRBD2 (5 bases each). Germline loops: CDR1 SNHLY, CDR2 FYNNEI. Deletions cut 4 bases from V and 3 bases from J, with 10 bases between. The CDR3 totals 13 residues.